One sample yielded the 30 T cell receptor beta chains listed below, sequenced in a study of T cell clones after liver transplantation. Repertoires were generated with immunoSEQ multiplex PCR, while TCRdb's copy carries only in-frame clones and drops some. The top ten hold 0.79% of the sample, which has 77,000 or so clones, 80% seen once. The sample consisted of CD4+ T cells from blood, taken 12 months after liver transplant. Receptors originate from a human patient who received a liver transplant. The graft donor may have given rise to some T cells.

V is TRBV10-2 and J is TRBJ2-3; 12 positions match TRBD2. The J segment lost 1 base and the V segment lost 3 bases, leaving 11 bases of the junction unmatched. Per the germline V gene, CDR1 is WSHSY and CDR2 is SAAADI. The CDR3 length is 19 residues. Here the CDR3 DNA reads TGCGCCAGCAGTGAAAATGGGCTAGCGGGAGGGAAAGGCACAGATACGCAGTATTTT. Translating it yields CASSENGLAGGKGTDTQYF.

J is TRBJ1-2 and V is TRBV19; 7 bases map to TRBD1. V shed 2 bases and J 7 bases; nucleotides not matched to a gene: 4. This CDR3 is 13 amino acids long. The V gene's germline CDR1 is LNHDA and CDR2 SQIVND (reference sequence). The CDR3 region has the DNA TGTGCCAGTAGTATAAGGGGGCGCGGTGGCTACACCTTC. It encodes CASSIRGRGGYTF.

The V call is TRBV7-2, the J call TRBJ2-5; no clear D gene. Trimming removed 1 base at V and 4 bases at J, with 13 bases between. The germline V gene has CDR1 SGHTA and CDR2 FQGNSA. The CDR3 has 15 residues. CDR3 region: CASSLESMRRETQYF. Here the CDR3 DNA reads TGTGCCAGCAGCTTAGAATCCATGAGGAGAGAGACCCAGTACTTC. The full variable domain, rest sourced from reference TRBV7-2 and TRBJ2-5, is GAGVSQSPSNKVTEKGKDVELRCDPISGHTALYWYRQSLGQGLEFLIYFQGNSAPDKSGLPSDRFSAERTGGSVSTLTIQRTQQEDSAVYLCASSLESMRRETQYFGPGTRLLVL.

CDR3: CASSRTSGVNYEQYF. The CDR3 region has the DNA TGTGCCAGCAGCCGGACTAGCGGCGTTAACTACGAGCAGTACTTC. The chain uses TRBV28 and TRBJ2-7; 10 nucleotides line up with TRBD2. The CDR3 is 15 amino acids. J was trimmed by 3 bases and V by 6 bases; bases with no gene match: 8. Per germline, CDR1 MDHEN and CDR2 SYDVKM.

The rearrangement links TRBV6-1 to TRBJ2-1, with D possibly matching TRBD2 (6 bases). The CDR3 extends over 14 amino acids. Germline CDR1 MNHNS, CDR2 SASEGT. With 5 bases removed from V and 4 bases from J, the gap between germline ends came to 12 bases. The CDR3 sequence is CASSPGVLYNEQFF. In DNA form, the CDR3 reads TGTGCCAGCAGTCCGGGAGTCTTGTACAATGAGCAGTTCTTC.

This clone was recorded once. The gene calls are TRBV5-1 and TRBJ1-1; maybe TRBD1 (5 bases). V was trimmed by 1 base and J by 7 bases, leaving 11 bases between them. CDR3 size: 13 residues. The germline CDR1 and CDR2 sequences are SGHRS and YFSETQ. CDR3 sequence (DNA): TGCGCCAGCAGCTTGCAGTGGGGCCGTGAAGCTTTCTTT. Protein product: CASSLQWGREAFF.

V and J are TRBV29-1 and TRBJ2-1; TRBD2 might be the D (6 bases). CDR1 is SQVTM, CDR2 ANQGSEA, per germline. The CDR3 totals 13 residues. V lost 7 bases to trimming and J lost 4 bases, with 14 bases between them. The CDR3 here is CSAQRLDYNEQFF. CDR3 coding DNA: TGCAGCGCTCAGAGACTAGATTACAATGAGCAGTTCTTC.

In DNA, the CDR3 is TGTGCCAGCAGCTTTAGGGCGCTATCTGAAGCTTTCTTT. This gives the protein CASSFRALSEAFF. The V call is TRBV7-8, the J call TRBJ1-1, with no clear D. Germline V CDR1 and CDR2: SGHVS, FQNEAQ. The CDR3 length is 13 residues. Trimming took off 3 bases at V and 6 bases at J, with 11 bases between the two ends.

This clone was recorded only once. This sequence joins TRBV27 and TRBJ1-5; D possibly corresponds to TRBD1 (5 bases). Per germline, CDR1 MNHEY and CDR2 SMNVEV (reference sequence). CDR3 length equals 13 residues. Trimming stripped 6 bases from V and 6 bases from J, with 12 bases between. The CDR3 loop reads CASSLQGGQPQHF. CDR3 coding DNA: TGTGCCAGCAGCCTCCAGGGAGGTCAGCCCCAGCATTTT.

This clone was detected a few times. This sequence joins TRBV5-1 and TRBJ2-7; 10 positions match TRBD2. The CDR3 runs to 15 residues. Germline-derived CDR1 and CDR2 are SGHRS and YFSETQ. The J segment lost 3 bases and the V segment lost 1 base, leaving 4 bases of the junction unmatched. The CDR3 loop is CASSLTSGTIYEQYF. The CDR3 DNA follows: TGCGCCAGCAGCTTGACTAGCGGGACGATCTACGAGCAGTACTTC.

The chain employs TRBV2 and TRBJ2-7; 10 bases agree with TRBD1. CDR1 SNHLY and CDR2 FYNNEI come from the germline V gene. V was pared by 1 base and J by 2 bases, with 2 bases of the junction left unmatched. This CDR3 comprises 15 residues. CDR3 in DNA: TGTGCCAGCAGTGAAGGCGGGACAGGGGCCTACGAGCAGTACTTC. It translates to CASSEGGTGAYEQYF.

This chain connects TRBV2 to TRBJ2-7; the match to TRBD1 covers 9 bases. Trimming cost V 4 bases and J 4 bases; bases outside gene matches: 8. Germline CDR1 SNHLY, CDR2 FYNNEI. The CDR3 covers 15 residues. The CDR3 nucleotides read TGTGCCAGCAGTGGACCGGGACAGGGTACATACGAGCAGTACTTC. Protein product: CASSGPGQGTYEQYF.

CDR3 coding DNA: TGTGCCAGCAGTTACTCGGCGGGGACTCAAGGAGGAGGCTACACCTTC. Its protein is CASSYSAGTQGGGYTF. The chain carries TRBV6-5 and TRBJ1-2; D is perhaps TRBD1 (5 bases). Trimming stripped 0 bases from V and 8 bases from J, with 19 bases between. Looked up from germline, CDR1 is MNHEY and CDR2 is SVGAGI. This CDR3 is built from 16 residues.

The chain recombines TRBV27 with TRBJ2-7, with D perhaps given as TRBD1 or TRBD2 (7 bases each). Trimming took 7 bases from V and 3 from J, leaving 22 bases between them. The CDR3 is made up of 16 amino acids. Germline values: CDR1 MNHEY, CDR2 SMNVEV (reference sequence). The CDR3 protein is CASTPTGERDYYEQYF. The CDR3 region has the DNA TGTGCCAGCACTCCAACAGGGGAGCGGGATTACTACGAGCAGTACTTC.

The chain carries TRBV5-1 and TRBJ1-3; D possibly corresponds to TRBD1 (5 bases). The V and J ends lost 2 bases and 4 bases respectively, with 16 bases between them. Germline V gene data show CDR1 as SGHRS and CDR2 as YFSETQ. This CDR3 region has 16 residues. The CDR3 sequence: CASSLLDIISGNTIYF. CDR3 nucleotides: TGCGCCAGCAGCTTATTGGACATAATCTCGGGAAACACCATATATTTT.

This chain uses TRBV4-2 with TRBJ2-1, with 13 bases that match TRBD2. V dropped 0 bases and J dropped 9; count of bases not matched to a gene: 8. There are 17 residues in the CDR3. Per germline, CDR1 LGHNA and CDR2 YNFKEQ. The CDR3 DNA reads TGTGCCAGCAGCCAAGATCAAGGACTAGCGGGAGTTAGTGAGCAGTTCTTC. This codes for CASSQDQGLAGVSEQFF.

This clone was counted once. The V and J genes are TRBV5-1 and TRBJ1-1; D is possibly TRBD1 (6 bases). Trimming left V 4 bases short and J 4 bases short, with 17 bases between. The CDR3 has 15 amino acids. In germline, CDR1 is SGHRS, CDR2 YFSETQ. CDR3 coding DNA: TGCGCCAGCAGCCTGGACAGAATGGGCCCCACTGAAGCTTTCTTT. Translated, it gives CASSLDRMGPTEAFF.

The chain links TRBV4-3 to TRBJ2-3; 7 nucleotides line up with TRBD2. Germline V gene lookup returns CDR1 LGHNA and CDR2 YSLEER. CDR3 length: 16 residues. Trimming removed 1 base from V and 1 base from J; junction bases left unmatched: 5. The CDR3 protein is CASSQALAGGTDTQYF. The CDR3 bases are TGCGCCAGCAGCCAAGCGTTAGCGGGTGGCACAGATACGCAGTATTTT.

The rearrangement links TRBV6-6 to TRBJ2-7, with D perhaps matching TRBD1 or TRBD2 (7 bases each). V was shortened by 10 bases and J by 5 bases, with 21 bases between the two germline ends. This CDR3 is 14 amino acids long. Germline CDR1 reads MNHNY; CDR2 reads SVGAGI (reference sequence). The CDR3 here is CATVAGGGGDEQYF. Written as DNA, the CDR3 is TGTGCCACCGTGGCAGGGGGAGGGGGCGACGAGCAGTACTTC.

The chain has TRBV6-5 and TRBJ2-1; D is uncertain. CDR1 and CDR2 (germline): MNHEY, SVGAGI. Trimming cost V 4 bases and J 6 bases, with 19 bases left between them. There are 16 residues in the CDR3. DNA of the CDR3: TGTGCCAGCAGTTCTCTTACTCGAACCCCTCTCAATGAGCAGTTCTTC. Its protein is CASSSLTRTPLNEQFF.

The chain links TRBV7-9 to TRBJ1-5, with D maybe TRBD1 (5 bases). The CDR3 loop spans 13 amino acids. The germline V and J ends were trimmed by 5 bases and 6 bases, with 11 bases remaining between them. Per germline, CDR1 SEHNR and CDR2 FQNEAQ (reference sequence). CDR3 in amino acids: CASSLQGSQPQHF. Written as DNA, the CDR3 is TGTGCCAGCAGCCTCCAGGGAAGTCAGCCCCAGCATTTT.

This rearrangement joins TRBV27 to TRBJ2-7; 7 nucleotides line up with TRBD2. Trimming removed 2 bases from V and 1 base from J; junction bases left unmatched: 5. Looked up from germline, CDR1 is MNHEY and CDR2 is SMNVEV (reference sequence). The length of the CDR3 is 15 residues. Here the CDR3 reads CASSLAGVPSYEQYF. CDR3 DNA sequence: TGTGCCAGCAGTTTAGCGGGGGTACCTTCCTACGAGCAGTACTTC.

The rearrangement uses TRBV28 and TRBJ2-7; perhaps TRBD2 as D (6 bases). Per the germline V gene, CDR1 is MDHEN and CDR2 is SYDVKM. Trimming stripped 6 bases from V and 6 bases from J, with 24 bases between. The CDR3 is 16 amino acids. CDR3 nucleotides: TGTGCCAGCAGCCCCGTAAAGCGGGCCCTTCCGTTCGAGCAGTACTTC. Amino acid sequence: CASSPVKRALPFEQYF.

The J gene is TRBJ2-1, the V gene TRBV2, with a weak D call TRBD1 (6 bases). This CDR3 comprises 15 residues. CDR1 is SNHLY and CDR2 is FYNNEI in the germline V gene. The V end was cut by 5 bases, the J end by 4 bases, with 15 bases between. CDR3: CASSPGHGGYNEQFF. The CDR3 DNA follows: TGTGCCAGCAGTCCGGGACACGGTGGGTACAATGAGCAGTTCTTC.

The rearrangement links TRBV7-3 to TRBJ2-1; D is ambiguous. The CDR3 totals 13 residues. The V end lost 0 bases, the J end lost 12 bases, and 12 bases lay between the germline ends. Germline V gives CDR1 SGHTA, CDR2 FQGTGA. The CDR3 here is CASSLTSGYSQFF. The CDR3 nucleotides read TGTGCCAGCAGCTTAACGTCCGGTTATTCGCAGTTCTTC.

This clone was counted a single time. The chain couples TRBV29-1 to TRBJ2-3; D is perhaps TRBD1 (6 bases). This CDR3 region has 15 residues. Germline V gene data show CDR1 as SQVTM and CDR2 as ANQGSEA. The V gene lost 5 bases and the J gene lost 0 bases, with 15 bases spanning the gap. CDR3 residues: CSVRVSQGSTDTQYF. The CDR3 region has the DNA TGCAGCGTTCGGGTGTCACAGGGAAGCACAGATACGCAGTATTTT.

V usage is TRBV28 and J usage is TRBJ2-5, with D possibly TRBD1 on 5 matching bases. V lost 7 bases and J 3 bases, leaving 12 bases between the germline ends. Germline assignment: CDR1 MDHEN and CDR2 SYDVKM. The CDR3 spans 13 residues. DNA of the CDR3: TGTGCCAGCAAGGGGTGGGTGGAAGAGACCCAGTACTTC. Encoded protein: CASKGWVEETQYF.

The rearrangement joins TRBV18 to TRBJ1-4; D may be TRBD1 (6 bases). CDR3 length equals 16 residues. Germline loops: CDR1 KGHSH, CDR2 LQKENI. V was cut by 2 bases and J by 6 bases, with 16 bases left in between. The CDR3 DNA follows: TGTGCCAGCTCACCAAACGGGGCAGGGGCGGATGAAAAACTGTTTTTT. Translation gives CASSPNGAGADEKLFF.

The chain combines TRBV28 with TRBJ1-5, with D perhaps TRBD1 (5 bases). Per germline, CDR1 MDHEN and CDR2 SYDVKM. The CDR3 has 14 amino acids. Trimming took off 5 bases at V and 4 bases at J, with 12 bases between the two ends. CDR3 sequence (DNA): TGTGCCAGCAGTCAATGGTCAGGGAATCAGCCCCAGCATTTT. Its protein is CASSQWSGNQPQHF. Together with reference TRBV28 and TRBJ1-5, the CDR3 gives the full variable domain: DVKVTQSSRYLVKRTGEKVFLECVQDMDHENMFWYRQDPGLGLRLIYFSYDVKMKEKGDIPEGYSVSREKKERFSLILESASTNQTSMYLCASSQWSGNQPQHFGDGTRLSIL.

The table lists this clone with a few counts. Different DNA sequences within this sample yield the same CDR3. The chain links TRBV27 to TRBJ2-1; the match to TRBD2 covers 7 bases. Germline assignment: CDR1 MNHEY and CDR2 SMNVEV (reference sequence). The CDR3 has 15 residues. Unmatched junction bases numbered 6, after V lost 3 bases and J lost 4 bases. The DNA of the CDR3 is TGTGCCAGCAGTTTCGGCGGGAGTAGATACAATGAGCAGTTCTTC. It translates to CASSFGGSRYNEQFF.